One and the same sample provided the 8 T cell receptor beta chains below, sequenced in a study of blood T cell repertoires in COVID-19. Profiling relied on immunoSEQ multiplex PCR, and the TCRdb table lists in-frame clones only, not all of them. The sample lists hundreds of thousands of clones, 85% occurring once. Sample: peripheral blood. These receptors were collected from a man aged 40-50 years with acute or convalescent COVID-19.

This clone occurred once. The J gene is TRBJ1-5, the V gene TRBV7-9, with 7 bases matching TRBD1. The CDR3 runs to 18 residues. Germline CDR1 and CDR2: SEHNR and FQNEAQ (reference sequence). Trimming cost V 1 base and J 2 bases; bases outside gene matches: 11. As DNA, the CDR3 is TGTGCCAGCAGCTTAGTAGGGGGCCCCTTCCAGGGCAATCAGCCCCAGCATTTT. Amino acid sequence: CASSLVGGPFQGNQPQHF.

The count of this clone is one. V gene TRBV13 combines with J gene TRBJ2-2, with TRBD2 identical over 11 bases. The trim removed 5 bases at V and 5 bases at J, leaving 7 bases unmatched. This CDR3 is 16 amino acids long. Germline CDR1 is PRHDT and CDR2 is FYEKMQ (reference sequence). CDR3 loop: CASSISGGARTGELFF. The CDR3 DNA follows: TGTGCCAGCAGCATTAGCGGGGGGGCCAGAACCGGGGAGCTGTTTTTT.

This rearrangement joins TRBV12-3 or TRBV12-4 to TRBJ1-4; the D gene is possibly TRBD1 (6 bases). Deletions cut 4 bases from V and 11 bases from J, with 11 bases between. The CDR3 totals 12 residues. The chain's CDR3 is CASSSQGAKLFF. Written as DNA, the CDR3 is TGTGCCAGCAGTTCACAGGGTGCGAAACTGTTTTTT.

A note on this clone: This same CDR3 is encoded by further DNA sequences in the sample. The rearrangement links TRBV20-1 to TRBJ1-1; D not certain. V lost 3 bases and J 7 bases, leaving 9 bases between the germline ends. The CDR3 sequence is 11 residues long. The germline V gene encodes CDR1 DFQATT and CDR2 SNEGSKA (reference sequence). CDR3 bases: TGCAGTGCTAGCCTGGGCCGTGAAGCTTTCTTT. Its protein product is CSASLGREAFF.

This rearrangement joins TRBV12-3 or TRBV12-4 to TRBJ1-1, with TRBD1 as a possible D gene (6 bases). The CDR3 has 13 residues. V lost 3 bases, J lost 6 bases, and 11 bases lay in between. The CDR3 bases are TGTGCCAGCAGTTTTCAGGGGATGGCTGAAGCTTTCTTT. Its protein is CASSFQGMAEAFF.

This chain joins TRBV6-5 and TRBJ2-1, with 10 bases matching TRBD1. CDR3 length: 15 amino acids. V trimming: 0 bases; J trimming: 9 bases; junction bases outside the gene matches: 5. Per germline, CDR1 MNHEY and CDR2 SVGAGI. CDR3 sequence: CASSYSRQGASEQFF. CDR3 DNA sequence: TGTGCCAGCAGTTACTCGAGACAGGGGGCGAGTGAGCAGTTCTTC.

The CDR3 DNA follows: TGTGCCAGCAGCTTTAGCGGGGGGGCTTACGAGACCCAGTACTTC. As protein: CASSFSGGAYETQYF. The chain employs TRBV5-4 and TRBJ2-5; 11 bases are a match to TRBD2. The junction had 5 bases not matched to a gene; V was cut back by 2 bases and J by 5 bases. CDR1 and CDR2 from the germline V gene are SGHNT and YYREEE (reference sequence). This CDR3 spans 15 amino acids.

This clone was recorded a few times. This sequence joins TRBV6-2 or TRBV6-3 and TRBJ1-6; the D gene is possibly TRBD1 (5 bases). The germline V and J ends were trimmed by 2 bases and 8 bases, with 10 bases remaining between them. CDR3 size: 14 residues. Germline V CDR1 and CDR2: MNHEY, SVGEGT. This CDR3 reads CASSYPTAYSPLHF. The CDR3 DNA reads TGTGCCAGCAGTTACCCGACAGCTTATTCACCCCTCCACTTT.